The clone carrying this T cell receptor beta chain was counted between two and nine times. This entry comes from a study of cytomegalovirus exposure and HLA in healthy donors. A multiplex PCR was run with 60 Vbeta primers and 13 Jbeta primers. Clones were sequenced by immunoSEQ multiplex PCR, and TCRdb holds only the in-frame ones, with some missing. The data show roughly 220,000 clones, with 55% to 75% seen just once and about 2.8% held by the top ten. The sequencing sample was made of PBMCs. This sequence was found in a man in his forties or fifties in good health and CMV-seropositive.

The chain's CDR3 is CASSRSDGHYEQYF. DNA of the CDR3: TGTGCCAGCAGCAGATCTGATGGGCACTACGAGCAGTACTTC. V gene TRBV7-9 combines with J gene TRBJ2-7; D is unclear. Germline loops: CDR1 SEHNR, CDR2 FQNEAQ (reference sequence). The CDR3 runs 14 residues. Trimming took off 5 bases at V and 3 bases at J, with 14 bases between the two ends. Full variable domain (outside the CDR3, taken from reference TRBV7-9 and TRBJ2-7): DTGVSQNPRHKITKRGQNVTFRCDPISEHNRLYWYRQTLGQGPEFLTYFQNEAQLEKSRLLSDRFSAERPKGSFSTLEIQRTEQGDSAMYLCASSRSDGHYEQYFGPGTRLTVT.